This paragraph covers one T cell receptor beta chain sequence. Its antigen is unknown. Germline values: CDR1 SGHNT, CDR2 YYREEE (reference sequence). CDR3 size: 14 residues. This sample is part of a study of T cells expressing NK-cell markers. Study-wide background: Eight donors were sequenced, seven testing HCMV-seropositive and one testing seronegative. Findings and caveats of the study: The contribution of dominant NKG2C+ clonotypes to CD8+ T cells in more than five donors was roughly 1.0-7.5%.

Synthesis of TCR beta cDNA relied on 5'RACE template switching carrying UMIs. TCRdb reprocessed the 5' RACE reads and keeps a single row for each CDR3 protein, giving no DNA. This sample contains over 200,000 distinct CDR3 sequences. V gene TRBV5-4 combines with J gene TRBJ2-3; the D call of TRBD1 rests on TCRdb alone, since no DNA is present to check it. The sequenced sample was blood T cells: a sorted CD56 or NKG2C T cell subset, CD4+ or CD8+ T cells, or bulk PBMC T cells (not recorded which). This receptor was identified in a man aged 18-30 years in good health. The CDR3: CASSSRGRIDTQYF.